This T cell receptor beta chain stems from a study of cytomegalovirus exposure and HLA in healthy donors. Study results and caveats: Researchers reported from a later analysis that most CMV-associated TCR beta chains appeared HLA-restricted.

As for this clone: What it recognizes is unknown.

The V and J ends lost 2 bases and 2 bases respectively, with 9 bases between them. In germline, CDR1 is SGHTA, CDR2 FQGNSA. This CDR3 has 14 residues. With 60 Vbeta and 13 Jbeta primers, the PCR was carried out. Method: immunoSEQ multiplex PCR; TCRdb's copy keeps in-frame clones and lacks some. The sample has 75,000 to 90,000 clones; around three fifths are singletons. The sample taken for sequencing was PBMCs. This receptor was taken from a middle-aged woman in good health and CMV-seropositive. V and J are TRBV7-2 and TRBJ1-1, with D possibly matching TRBD1 (5 bases). The CDR3 nucleotides read TGTGCCAGCAGCTTACAGGGTCCCAACACTGAAGCTTTCTTT. It encodes CASSLQGPNTEAFF.